Shown below are 5 T cell receptor beta chains from a single sample sequenced in a study of blood T cell repertoires in COVID-19. The assay was immunoSEQ multiplex PCR, and TCRdb's table has in-frame clones only and misses some. The sample yields about 250,000 clones, roughly 80% seen once. The sequenced material came from PBMCs or T cells enriched from blood (not recorded which). Every receptor here comes from a woman aged 40 to 50 who had been exposed to COVID-19.

The V call is TRBV5-4, the J call TRBJ2-3; 8 positions agree with TRBD2. From germline, CDR1 is SGHNT and CDR2 YYREEE (reference sequence). The junction had 12 bases not matched to a gene; V was cut back by 3 bases and J by 6 bases. The CDR3 totals 16 residues. CDR3 in DNA: TGTGCCAGCAGCTCCCGGGGGGCGGGGGGAGCGGATACGCAGTATTTT. As protein: CASSSRGAGGADTQYF.

This clone appeared a few times. The rearrangement joins TRBV30 to TRBJ1-4, with D possibly being TRBD1 (5 bases). V was cut by 4 bases and J by 0 bases, with 15 bases left in between. Germline-derived CDR1 and CDR2 are GTSNPN and SVGIG (reference sequence). The CDR3 totals 16 residues. CDR3 DNA: TGTGCCTGGACAGGGCCAGGCGTAGCAACTAATGAAAAACTGTTTTTT. Translating it yields CAWTGPGVATNEKLFF. Variable domain in full (rest from reference TRBV30 and TRBJ1-4): SQTIHQWPATLVQPVGSPLSLECTVEGTSNPNLYWYRQAAGRGLQLLFYSVGIGQISSEVPQNLSASRPQDRQFILSSKKLLLSDSGFYLCAWTGPGVATNEKLFFGSGTQLSVL.

In this sample, this clone turned up once. The gene calls are TRBV28 and TRBJ1-2; 9 bases agree with TRBD1. Germline V gene data show CDR1 as MDHEN and CDR2 as SYDVKM. Trimming took 2 bases from V and 8 from J; bases not matched to a gene: 12. This CDR3 region has 16 residues. CDR3 nucleotide sequence: TGTGCCAGCAGTTTAGGGGTATTGGGACAGGGTGAGGGCTACACCTTC. Its translation is CASSLGVLGQGEGYTF.

The rearrangement joins TRBV4-3 to TRBJ2-4, with D possibly being TRBD2 (5 bases). The CDR3 has 17 residues. The V gene lost 2 bases and the J gene lost 0 bases, with 14 bases spanning the gap. Germline V gives CDR1 LGHNA, CDR2 YSLEER. The chain's CDR3 is CASSQSNNGVAKNIQYF. The CDR3 coding sequence is TGCGCCAGCAGCCAATCTAATAACGGGGTAGCCAAAAACATTCAGTACTTC.

The chain joins TRBV5-5 to TRBJ1-2; TRBD1 matches at 7 bases. The CDR3 spans 13 residues. Germline CDR1 is SGHKS and CDR2 is YYEKEE (reference sequence). V trimming: 4 bases; J trimming: 8 bases; junction bases outside the gene matches: 8. The CDR3 sequence: CASSIPTGDGYTF. The CDR3 nucleotides are TGTGCCAGCAGCATTCCTACAGGGGACGGCTACACCTTC. Using reference TRBV5-5 and TRBJ1-2 for the parts outside the CDR3, the full variable domain is DAGVTQSPTHLIKTRGQQVTLRCSPISGHKSVSWYQQVLGQGPQFIFQYYEKEERGRGNFPDRFSARQFPNYSSELNVNALLLGDSALYLCASSIPTGDGYTFGSGTRLTVV.